Below, one T cell receptor (beta chain) is given with its context. What it binds is unknown. Within the sample, other DNA sequences also encode this same CDR3. The sample originates from a study of shared clonotypes between healthy human individuals. Generated by immunoSEQ multiplex PCR, the TCRdb table keeps only in-frame clones and is missing some. In the table there are 2 million to 3 million clones, approximately 93% of which are singletons. Overall study findings and caveats: Clonotype sharing across a few donors was observed for 4.5% to 6.5% of naive CD4 clonotypes. Rarefaction showed sorted-subset sequencing was incomplete despite large depth.

Sample: naive CD4+ T cells from PBMCs. Regarding subset: CD45RA+ positively selected. This receptor was obtained from a young man in good health. Some clones in this sample may be carry-over from other donors' samples.

Here the CDR3 reads CSVGHNEQFF. The CDR3, as DNA: TGCAGCGTCGGCCACAATGAGCAGTTCTTC. The genes are TRBV29-1 and TRBJ2-1; no definite D call. The CDR3 runs to 10 residues. Between the trimmed V and J ends, which lost 6 bases and 5 bases, there was a span of 5 bases. Germline lookup yields CDR1 SQVTM and CDR2 ANQGSEA.